This T cell receptor (beta chain) is from a study of shared clonotypes between healthy human individuals. Every subset had its genomic DNA shared out evenly among several immunoSEQ plates. Sequencing used immunoSEQ multiplex PCR; TCRdb keeps in-frame clones, though not all of them. The sample consists of over a million clones, approximately 96% of them appearing once. Germline V gives CDR1 MNHNS, CDR2 SASEGT. The CDR3 is made up of 13 amino acids. V was clipped by 3 bases and J by 8 bases, with 13 bases between them. The sample comprised naive CD4+ T cells sorted from blood. As to subset: CD45RA+ positively selected. The clonotype originates from a man under 40 in good health. The genes are TRBV6-1 and TRBJ1-1; a possible D gene is TRBD1 (6 bases). DNA for the CDR3: TGTGCCAGCAGTGACGCCCGCGGGACAGAAGCTTTCTTT. It specifies CASSDARGTEAFF.